This T cell receptor beta chain derives from a study of T cells in tumors after PD-1 blockade. Study-wide context: Each patient got pembrolizumab 200 mg every 3 weeks or cemiplimab 350 mg every 2 weeks. Whole-study findings and limits: Peripheral recruitment is suggested, as some novel exhausted tumor clones were in pre-treatment blood.

The V gene's germline CDR1 is MDHEN and CDR2 SYDVKM. This CDR3 comprises 15 residues. V gave up 6 bases and J gave up 4 bases, with 18 bases separating them. Template: tumor biopsy or peripheral blood genomic DNA, 616-6,004 ng per sample. Some clones are missing from TCRdb's copy, which holds only in-frame ones; the method was immunoSEQ multiplex PCR. The sample lists about 33,000 clones, roughly 78% occurring once. Comments on this clone: Its antigen is unidentified.

The TCR originated in a human donor with basal cell carcinoma. This specimen was PBMCs, taken before anti-PD-1 treatment. The V gene is TRBV28, the J gene TRBJ1-2, with D perhaps matching TRBD1 (6 bases). The CDR3 here is CASRRTVLLRYGYTF. The CDR3 DNA reads as TGTGCCAGCAGAAGGACAGTTCTTCTGCGCTATGGCTACACCTTC.